The 21 T cell receptor beta chains below come from one sample, sequenced in a study of cytomegalovirus exposure and HLA in healthy donors. Primers: 60 Vbeta forward and 13 Jbeta reverse. Sequenced by immunoSEQ multiplex PCR; TCRdb stores in-frame clones only, minus some. The sample contains 150,000 to 200,000 clones, approximately 80% of which appear only once. The sample taken for sequencing was PBMCs. These receptors were taken from a man younger than 35 in good health and CMV-seronegative.

This clone came up once. The CDR3 coding sequence is TGTGCCAGCAGCTTCCTAGACAGGTCCCACGGGACCGGGGAGCTGTTTTTT. This encodes CASSFLDRSHGTGELFF. V is TRBV7-3 and J is TRBJ2-2; perhaps TRBD1 as D (6 bases). CDR1 is SGHTA and CDR2 is FQGTGA in the germline V gene. Trimming pared 3 bases from V and 5 bases from J, leaving 19 bases between. There are 17 residues in the CDR3.

V and J are TRBV7-2 and TRBJ2-1; maybe TRBD2 (6 bases). Germline V gene lookup returns CDR1 SGHTA and CDR2 FQGNSA. The CDR3 totals 16 residues. Trimming stripped 2 bases from V and 0 bases from J, with 11 bases between. In nucleotides, the CDR3 is TGTGCCAGCAGCTTATTCTACGGGAGCTCCTACAATGAGCAGTTCTTC. Amino acids: CASSLFYGSSYNEQFF. Full variable domain (missing parts from reference TRBV7-2 and TRBJ2-1): GAGVSQSPSNKVTEKGKDVELRCDPISGHTALYWYRQSLGQGLEFLIYFQGNSAPDKSGLPSDRFSAERTGGSVSTLTIQRTQQEDSAVYLCASSLFYGSSYNEQFFGPGTRLTVL.

The chain is built from TRBV5-1 and TRBJ2-7; 8 bases align to TRBD2. After removal of 0 bases from V and 4 bases from J, the junction contained 15 bases not matched to a gene. Germline V lookup: CDR1 SGHRS, CDR2 YFSETQ. CDR3 length: 18 amino acids. The CDR3: CASSLGLTGGDLRYEQYF. DNA for the CDR3: TGCGCCAGCAGCTTGGGCCTGACGGGAGGGGACCTAAGGTACGAGCAGTACTTC.

This rearrangement joins TRBV25-1 to TRBJ2-7; possibly TRBD1 for D (6 bases). Germline V gene data show CDR1 as MGHDK and CDR2 as SYGVNS. The CDR3 has 16 residues. The V end was cut by 4 bases, the J end by 0 bases, with 16 bases between. DNA of the CDR3: TGTGCCAGCAGTGCCCCTCAGGGACATGTCTCCTACGAGCAGTACTTC. Translating gives CASSAPQGHVSYEQYF.

The chain employs TRBV18 and TRBJ1-1; TRBD1 aligns across 8 bases. Germline V gene data show CDR1 as KGHSH and CDR2 as LQKENI. This CDR3 is 14 amino acids long. Trimming removed 5 bases from V and 3 bases from J; junction bases left unmatched: 5. CDR3 region: CASSFMDRDTEAFF. In nucleotides, the CDR3 is TGTGCCAGCTCATTCATGGACAGGGACACTGAAGCTTTCTTT.

This rearrangement joins TRBV27 to TRBJ2-5; possible D gene TRBD2, 7 bases. With 0 bases removed from V and 5 bases from J, the gap between germline ends came to 10 bases. Germline CDR1 reads MNHEY; CDR2 reads SMNVEV (reference sequence). This CDR3 is 14 amino acids long. The CDR3, as DNA: TGTGCCAGCAGTTTATCCGGGGGGCTGGAGACCCAGTACTTC. Protein sequence: CASSLSGGLETQYF.

The rearrangement joins TRBV28 to TRBJ2-2, with 10 bases identical to TRBD1. Germline CDR1 is MDHEN and CDR2 is SYDVKM. Unmatched junction bases numbered 7, after V lost 5 bases and J lost 4 bases. This CDR3 comprises 16 residues. CDR3 sequence: CASSDDRGRITGELFF. In nucleotides, the CDR3 is TGTGCCAGCAGTGATGACAGGGGGCGGATCACCGGGGAGCTGTTTTTT.

The chain couples TRBV29-1 to TRBJ1-1; D is ambiguous. V lost 6 bases and J 5 bases, leaving 10 bases between the germline ends. The CDR3 totals 11 residues. Germline CDR1 and CDR2: SQVTM and ANQGSEA. CDR3 nucleotide sequence: TGCAGCGTCCCCCGGGAGACTGAAGCTTTCTTT. Encoded protein: CSVPRETEAFF.

This clone occurred once. J is TRBJ1-5 and V is TRBV7-9; no clear D. There are 15 residues in the CDR3. Germline CDR1 SEHNR, CDR2 FQNEAQ (reference sequence). V lost 5 bases and J lost 0, with 11 bases in between. The CDR3 reads CASSHSGSSNQPQHF. In DNA form, the CDR3 reads TGTGCCAGCAGCCATTCGGGGAGTAGCAATCAGCCCCAGCATTTT.

The chain carries TRBV7-2 and TRBJ1-6; D call uncertain. V lost 2 bases, J lost 13 bases, and 15 bases lay in between. The CDR3 length is 14 residues. CDR1 is SGHTA and CDR2 is FQGNSA in the germline V gene. DNA of the CDR3: TGTGCCAGCAGCTTACCAGGTGGAACTTATCCCCTCCACTTT. Translated, it gives CASSLPGGTYPLHF.

This chain connects TRBV7-2 to TRBJ1-3; D call uncertain. The germline V and J ends were trimmed by 5 bases and 1 base, with 6 bases remaining between them. This CDR3 region has 13 residues. From germline, CDR1 is SGHTA and CDR2 FQGNSA. CDR3 nucleotides: TGTGCCAGCAGCACAACGTCTGGAAACACCATATATTTT. This gives the protein CASSTTSGNTIYF.

This clone has a single count. The J gene is TRBJ1-1, the V gene TRBV19; weak D call: TRBD1 (6 bases). Per the germline V gene, CDR1 is LNHDA and CDR2 is SQIVND (reference sequence). Trimming took off 5 bases at V and 2 bases at J, with 15 bases between the two ends. This CDR3 contains 15 residues. Written as DNA, the CDR3 is TGTGCCAGTAGTGAATATACAGGGCCTAACACTGAAGCTTTCTTT. As protein: CASSEYTGPNTEAFF.

The chain couples TRBV4-3 to TRBJ2-3; 9 bases agree with TRBD2. The CDR3 totals 17 residues. Germline CDR1 and CDR2: LGHNA and YSLEER. Trimming at V came to 1 base and at J to 4 bases, leaving 9 bases not matched to a gene. The CDR3 DNA follows: TGCGCCAGCAGCCAAGGGATAGCGGGGGCGGGCGCAGATACGCAGTATTTT. Its translation: CASSQGIAGAGADTQYF.

This chain links TRBV5-1 with TRBJ2-1; the match to TRBD2 covers 9 bases. This CDR3 is 16 amino acids long. V shed 0 bases, J shed 2 bases, and the junction held 3 bases outside the gene matches. CDR1 is SGHRS and CDR2 is YFSETQ in the germline V gene. In nucleotides, the CDR3 is TGCGCCAGCAGCTTGGGACTAGCGGAAGCCTACAATGAGCAGTTCTTC. Translating it yields CASSLGLAEAYNEQFF. Drawing the rest from reference TRBV5-1 and TRBJ2-1, the complete variable domain is KAGVTQTPRYLIKTRGQQVTLSCSPISGHRSVSWYQQTPGQGLQFLFEYFSETQRNKGNFPGRFSGRQFSNSRSEMNVSTLELGDSALYLCASSLGLAEAYNEQFFGPGTRLTVL.

The genes are TRBV9 and TRBJ1-2; D uncertain. Germline-derived CDR1 and CDR2 are SGDLS and YYNGEE. CDR3 length: 14 amino acids. V was pared by 9 bases and J by 2 bases, with 17 bases between. In nucleotides, the CDR3 is TGTGCCACCAAACCAGGTAAGACCAACTATGGCTACACCTTC. Translated, it gives CATKPGKTNYGYTF.

A few counts support this clone. The CDR3 bases are TGTGCCAGCAGCCCGACACCAAACTACGAGCAGTACTTC. Encoded protein: CASSPTPNYEQYF. V and J are TRBV7-2 and TRBJ2-7, with no clear D. The germline gives CDR1 SGHTA, CDR2 FQGNSA. The CDR3 runs 13 residues. Trimming cost V 5 bases and J 3 bases, with 11 bases left between them. Looking up the rest from reference TRBV7-2 and TRBJ2-7 gives the full variable domain: GAGVSQSPSNKVTEKGKDVELRCDPISGHTALYWYRQSLGQGLEFLIYFQGNSAPDKSGLPSDRFSAERTGGSVSTLTIQRTQQEDSAVYLCASSPTPNYEQYFGPGTRLTVT.

The CDR3, as DNA: TGTGCCAGCAGCTTCGACAGGGGGGGCACTGAAGCTTTCTTT. It translates to CASSFDRGGTEAFF. The rearrangement links TRBV5-6 to TRBJ1-1, with 9 bases identical to TRBD1. V trimming: 2 bases; J trimming: 4 bases; junction bases outside the gene matches: 3. Per germline, CDR1 SGHDT and CDR2 YYEEEE. The CDR3 has 14 residues.

The genes are TRBV2 and TRBJ2-7; 9 bases line up with TRBD2. Germline V gene lookup returns CDR1 SNHLY and CDR2 FYNNEI. The CDR3 consists of 16 residues. V was pared by 6 bases and J by 1 base, with 10 bases of the junction left unmatched. The CDR3: CASRAQAGGPSYEQYF. The CDR3 DNA follows: TGTGCCAGCAGAGCCCAAGCGGGAGGCCCTTCCTACGAGCAGTACTTC. Supplemented by reference TRBV2 and TRBJ2-7, the full variable domain reads EPEVTQTPSHQVTQMGQEVILRCVPISNHLYFYWYRQILGQKVEFLVSFYNNEISEKSEIFDDQFSVERPDGSNFTLKIRSTKLEDSAMYFCASRAQAGGPSYEQYFGPGTRLTVT.

CDR3 residues: CASSYSRAPQPQHF. As DNA, the CDR3 is TGTGCCAGCAGTTACTCGCGGGCTCCTCAGCCCCAGCATTTT. V gene TRBV6-6 combines with J gene TRBJ1-5, with D unresolved. The V gene lost 0 bases and the J gene lost 6 bases, with 9 bases spanning the gap. The CDR3 has 14 residues. Germline V gene data show CDR1 as MNHNY and CDR2 as SVGAGI (reference sequence).

This clone was counted only a few times. The rearrangement uses TRBV4-1 and TRBJ1-2, with D possibly TRBD1 on 5 matching bases. Germline values: CDR1 MGHRA, CDR2 YSYEKL. With 3 bases removed from V and 2 bases from J, the gap between germline ends came to 16 bases. There are 16 residues in the CDR3. CDR3 DNA sequence: TGCGCCAGCAGCCAGATTAGCGGGTGGGGGAACTATGGCTACACCTTC. Its protein product is CASSQISGWGNYGYTF.

V usage is TRBV5-6 and J usage is TRBJ1-4, with D possibly being TRBD1 (6 bases). The CDR3 totals 15 residues. Trimming left V 2 bases short and J 0 bases short, with 8 bases between. Germline assignment: CDR1 SGHDT and CDR2 YYEEEE. CDR3 sequence reads: CASSLQGATNEKLFF. CDR3 coding DNA: TGTGCCAGCAGCTTACAGGGCGCAACTAATGAAAAACTGTTTTTT.